The clone carrying this T cell receptor (beta chain) was detected only a few times. Antigen unknown. The CDR3 runs to 12 residues. V was clipped by 4 bases and J by 7 bases, with 7 bases between them. Looked up from germline, CDR1 is MNHEY and CDR2 is SVGAGI. This specimen belongs to a study of T cells in narcolepsy. Whole-study context: Patients with NT1 or NT2 and healthy control donors were enrolled.

Profiling relied on immunoSEQ multiplex PCR, and the TCRdb table lists in-frame clones only, not all of them. This sample carries 20,000 to 30,000 clones, 65% to 90% of them seen once, and the ten largest clones take 10% to 13%. Study results and caveats: No autoreactive T cell clone sequences appeared in some memory CD4+ repertoires. Reportedly, autoreactive clonotypes were serially detected in patients' blood but not controls'. Autoreactive HCRT-specific and TRIB2-specific clonotypes were marked in same-patient CSF-versus-blood CD4+ comparisons.

The sequencing sample was made of memory (CD45RA-) CD4+ T cells from blood. This sequence originates from a human donor in good health. The rearrangement uses TRBV6-5 and TRBJ1-4; no clear D. The CDR3 coding sequence is TGTGCCAGCAGTTCAGCCGGTGAAAAACTGTTTTTT. Protein: CASSSAGEKLFF.